The sequence of this TCR beta chain was determined in a study of blood T cell repertoires in COVID-19 (dated by TCRdb to about 2020). With regard to the full study: Samples covering the acute and convalescent phases of COVID-19 were provided by collaborators in the United States, Italy and Spain. The prospective study material was composed of cDNA or gDNA derived from T cells, B-cell-depleted T cells, or PBMCs. The dataset comprised deeply sampled blood TCRbeta repertoires from subjects exposed to, actively infected with, or recovered from COVID-19. A freely available public database, intended as a resource for researchers studying the immune response to SARS-CoV-2, is where the repertoires were released. Sample metadata almost always included a de-identified subject ID, COVID-19 status, age in years and sex. The samples were drawn from the first 160 participants of the ongoing ImmuneRACE study and from 950 to 1,500 subjects provided by 6 global collaborators. Where available, HLA class I and class II types were obtained from metadata supplied by the sample provider rather than from assay-based typing.

As encoded in the germline V gene, CDR1 is SGHAT while CDR2 is FQNNGV. The CDR3 measures 13 amino acids from cysteine to phenylalanine. The CDR3 DNA has 39 bases and is translated from base 1. V is clipped by 5 bases and J by 6 bases, and the sequence between their germline boundaries is 13 bases long. Participants in the prospective study were enrolled through a virtual design, were aged roughly 18 to 100 years, and lived in under 25 United States geographic areas. In the prospective study, cohorts were assigned on the basis of participant-reported clinical history obtained from a screening survey and a study questionnaire. In the prospective study, whole blood, serum and a nasopharyngeal or oropharyngeal swab were collected from each participant by mobile phlebotomists. Prospective study participants could optionally give additional blood draws and questionnaires over an approximately two-month period. Prospective study blood samples were shipped either frozen or at room temperature before DNA extraction.

The immunoSEQ Assay, a bias-controlled multiplex PCR, was used to amplify TCRbeta CDR3 regions from genomic DNA. Processing in the source paper ran as follows. Nucleated cell counts per sample were estimated from amplification of reference gene primers within the assay. To quantify the absolute abundance of each unique TCRbeta CDR3 rearrangement, sequence reads were collapsed and filtered. For each sample, productive Simpson clonality was calculated as the square root of Simpson's diversity index across productive rearrangements. The source is immuneACCESS, and TCRdb retained only in-frame sequences with V and J called. Part of the clones is not carried over; for the studies checked, unresolved V genes explain less than half of this, and the remainder is unexplained. V and J calls and clone size come straight from that table; D and trimming were deduced from the DNA. The sample has 200,000 to 300,000 clones on record, about 91% of them singletons. The ten largest clones capture approximately 2.5% of the sample.

In this sample, this clone turned up a few times. Its specific antigen is unknown. Base-call qualities are not available, and no considerably larger clone is one nucleotide away. What the research found in general, with its limitations: The amount of clinical and demographic metadata varied by source and participant and was provided uncurated.

The source of this sequence is a middle-aged woman with acute COVID-19. The sequence is built from TRBV11-2 and TRBJ1-1; there is no confident call for the D gene. Sequenced input: PBMCs or T cells enriched from blood (not recorded which). The base sequence is TGTGCCAGCAGCCTCTTGGGCAGACCTGAAGCTTTCTTT. It is translated as CASSLLGRPEAFF.